This T cell receptor beta chain was retrieved from a study of blood T cell repertoires in COVID-19. Study overall: The United States, Italy and Spain were the sources of the acute and convalescent COVID-19 samples. PBMCs, B-cell-depleted T cells, or T cells were the source of the cDNA or gDNA that made up the material.

The sample holds one count of this clone. The CDR3 length is 12 residues. Trimming took off 3 bases at V and 7 bases at J, with 9 bases between the two ends. The authors' processing: Estimation of nucleated cell counts relied on the amplification of reference gene primers. Assay used: immunoSEQ multiplex PCR; TCRdb lists only in-frame clones, some missing. V and J calls and clone size come straight from that table; D and trimming were deduced from the DNA. The sample holds about 180,000 clones, 70% to 90% seen once. Material for sequencing was peripheral blood. The origin of this receptor is a woman between 25 and 40 years old with acute or convalescent COVID-19. The chain couples TRBV12-3 or TRBV12-4 to TRBJ1-2, with no clear D. For the CDR3, the DNA is TGTGCCAGCAGTTTGGCGGTATCTGGCTACACCTTC. As protein: CASSLAVSGYTF.